This TCR beta chain comes out of a study of response to subunit inactivated influenza vaccine. Regarding this clonotype: The antigen is not known.

Trimming left V 0 bases short and J 2 bases short, with 12 bases between. CDR3 length: 15 amino acids. Germline V lookup: CDR1 GTSNPN, CDR2 SVGIG (reference sequence). TCRdb used MiXCR to reprocess the RT-PCR reads, holding one entry per CDR3 protein. The table has hundreds of thousands of distinct CDR3 sequences, about 14% seen once. Overall study findings and caveats: The authors suggested that few new T cells are recruited per seasonal influenza vaccination.

This clonotype originated in a man aged 45-60 years who received an inactivated influenza vaccine. The gene calls are TRBV30 and TRBJ2-3; a possible D gene is TRBD2 (6 bases). The specimen was PBMCs from blood, collected 14 to 15 days before vaccination. CDR3 DNA sequence: TGTGCCTGGAGTGTAGGGGCGGGAAACACAGATACGCAGTATTTT. This codes for CAWSVGAGNTDTQYF.